This passage covers 10 T cell receptor beta chains from one sample sequenced in a study of graft-versus-host responses after intestinal transplantation. The method was immunoSEQ multiplex PCR; TCRdb's version includes in-frame clones alone and lacks a portion of them. The table records about 71,000 clones, 80% to 95% of them present only once. Antigen specificity for these receptors is unknown. Material: unstimulated CD8+ T cells sorted from spleen or lymph node cells, obtained before intestinal transplant. Receptors originate from a human donor who received an intestinal transplant.

A word on this clone: This CDR3 is also generated by other DNA sequences in the sample. The CDR3 nucleotides are TGTGCCAGCAGCGTAGGCGGCGGCAGCCAAGAGACCCAGTACTTC. The encoded protein is CASSVGGGSQETQYF. J is TRBJ2-5 and V is TRBV9, with no clear D. V dropped 0 bases and J dropped 1 base, with 10 bases sitting between them. The CDR3 is 15 residues long. Germline CDR1 reads SGDLS; CDR2 reads YYNGEE.

This sequence joins TRBV4-1 and TRBJ2-3; a weak D match, TRBD2 (7 bases). V gave up 2 bases and J gave up 0 bases, with 12 bases separating them. The CDR3 loop spans 16 amino acids. Germline CDR1 and CDR2: MGHRA and YSYEKL. CDR3 in amino acids: CASSQQRGGSTDTQYF. The CDR3 DNA follows: TGCGCCAGCAGCCAACAAAGGGGGGGGAGCACAGATACGCAGTATTTT.

The chain links TRBV29-1 to TRBJ1-2, with a weak D call TRBD1 (6 bases). Per the germline V gene, CDR1 is SQVTM and CDR2 is ANQGSEA. V lost 6 bases and J lost 6, with 20 bases in between. The CDR3 totals 14 residues. This CDR3 reads CSVPPGGLGNGYTF. Written as DNA, the CDR3 is TGCAGCGTCCCCCCCGGGGGGCTGGGGAATGGCTACACCTTC.

V gene TRBV21-1 combines with J gene TRBJ1-5. TRBV21-1 is designated a pseudogene. CDR3 length: 12 residues. The CDR3 bases are TGTGCCAGCACAAGCTCCCATCAGCCCCAGCATTTT. Translating it yields CASTSSHQPQHF.

The V and J genes are TRBV20-1 and TRBJ2-3, with D maybe TRBD1 (6 bases). The V and J ends lost 3 bases and 15 bases respectively, with 13 bases between them. The CDR3 has 10 amino acids. Germline values: CDR1 DFQATT, CDR2 SNEGSKA (reference sequence). The CDR3 DNA is TGCAGTGCTAGTAGGCAGGGGCTTTATTTT. Amino acids: CSASRQGLYF.

The V and J genes are TRBV7-9 and TRBJ1-4, with D possibly matching TRBD1 (6 bases). V was clipped by 8 bases and J by 8 bases, with 15 bases between them. This CDR3 has 13 residues. Germline V gene sequence: CDR1 SEHNR, CDR2 FQNEAQ (reference sequence). CDR3 region: CASLVGGGEKLFF. CDR3 DNA sequence: TGTGCCAGCTTGGTCGGCGGGGGCGAAAAACTGTTTTTT.

This chain connects TRBV6-1 to TRBJ1-1; the D gene is possibly TRBD1 (5 bases). Germline loops: CDR1 MNHNS, CDR2 SASEGT. This CDR3 has 14 amino acids. Trimming took off 5 bases at V and 3 bases at J, with 13 bases between the two ends. The CDR3: CASSPPAGDTEAFF. The CDR3 DNA follows: TGTGCCAGCAGTCCCCCTGCGGGGGACACTGAAGCTTTCTTT.

The rearrangement links TRBV7-6 to TRBJ2-1, with 9 bases matching TRBD1. The CDR3 runs 17 residues. Germline V CDR1 and CDR2: SGHVS, FNYEAQ. J was trimmed by 6 bases and V by 1 base; bases with no gene match: 10. In DNA, the CDR3 is TGTGCCAGCAGCTTAGGGATGGGGACAGGGCCCCTCAATGAGCAGTTCTTC. This encodes CASSLGMGTGPLNEQFF. Complete variable domain (other parts from reference TRBV7-6 and TRBJ2-1): GAGVSQSPRYKVTKRGQDVALRCDPISGHVSLYWYRQALGQGPEFLTYFNYEAQQDKSGLPNDRFSAERPEGSISTLTIQRTEQRDSAMYRCASSLGMGTGPLNEQFFGPGTRLTVL.

This chain links TRBV4-2 with TRBJ2-3, with TRBD1 identical over 9 bases. In germline, CDR1 is LGHNA, CDR2 YNFKEQ. V shed 1 base, J shed 1 base, and the junction held 6 bases outside the gene matches. The CDR3 contains 17 residues. This CDR3 reads CASSQGTGQGRTDTQYF. The CDR3 DNA sequence: TGTGCCAGCAGCCAAGGTACGGGACAGGGACGCACAGATACGCAGTATTTT.

The chain carries TRBV5-8 and TRBJ1-1; D may be TRBD1 (6 bases). CDR1 SGHTS and CDR2 YDEGEE come from the germline V gene. The CDR3 length is 11 residues. V was trimmed by 6 bases and J by 6 bases, leaving 9 bases between them. The CDR3 sequence is CASTWGPEAFF. Written as DNA, the CDR3 is TGTGCCAGCACCTGGGGGCCTGAAGCTTTCTTT.